The 27 T cell receptor beta chains listed next were all sequenced from one sample in a study of cytomegalovirus exposure and HLA in healthy donors. The PCR used 60 Vbeta and 13 Jbeta primers. Profiling relied on immunoSEQ multiplex PCR, and the TCRdb table lists in-frame clones only, not all of them. Among under 200,000 clones listed, roughly 85% were seen once. The sample comprised PBMCs. The receptors were sampled from a male donor in good health and CMV-seronegative.

The chain employs TRBV9 and TRBJ1-3; TRBD1 matches 7 bases. CDR1 SGDLS and CDR2 YYNGEE come from the germline V gene. The CDR3 runs 18 residues. The junction had 12 bases not matched to a gene; V was cut back by 3 bases and J by 0 bases. The CDR3 DNA reads TGTGCCAGCAGCGCCCGGACAGGCCTCCTAACCTCTGGAAACACCATATATTTT. Translation gives CASSARTGLLTSGNTIYF.

This chain links TRBV7-9 with TRBJ2-7; 11 positions agree with TRBD1. Germline V CDR1 and CDR2: SEHNR, FQNEAQ (reference sequence). The CDR3 runs to 14 residues. After removal of 2 bases from V and 9 bases from J, the junction contained 6 bases not matched to a gene. The CDR3 spells CASSLKGQGEAQYF. The CDR3 DNA reads TGTGCCAGCAGCTTAAAGGGACAGGGGGAAGCGCAGTACTTC.

The chain carries TRBV10-3 and TRBJ2-3, with D possibly being TRBD2 (6 bases). Germline V CDR1 and CDR2: ENHRY, SYGVKD. The CDR3 consists of 14 residues. The V end was cut by 10 bases, the J end by 0 bases, with 14 bases between. As DNA, the CDR3 is TGTGCCACTGGTCCGGGAGCCAGCACAGATACGCAGTATTTT. Translated, it gives CATGPGASTDTQYF.

This chain connects TRBV4-1 to TRBJ1-5; no clear D. The germline V gene has CDR1 MGHRA and CDR2 YSYEKL. Trimming removed 2 bases from V and 5 bases from J, with 10 bases in between. CDR3 length equals 14 residues. CDR3: CASSQWEKDQPQHF. The CDR3 nucleotides are TGCGCCAGCAGCCAATGGGAGAAGGATCAGCCCCAGCATTTT.

This clone occurred once. This chain's CDR3 is CASSLYGGRVYNEQFF. The CDR3 DNA is TGTGCCAGCAGCTTATACGGCGGGAGGGTATACAATGAGCAGTTCTTC. The rearrangement joins TRBV7-3 to TRBJ2-1; 9 bases align to TRBD2. V shed 2 bases and J 4 bases; nucleotides not matched to a gene: 6. The CDR3 loop spans 16 amino acids. CDR1 SGHTA and CDR2 FQGTGA come from the germline V gene.

The rearrangement joins TRBV20-1 to TRBJ1-2; D is undetermined. This CDR3 spans 11 amino acids. CDR1 is DFQATT and CDR2 is SNEGSKA in the germline V gene (reference sequence). V was clipped by 6 bases and J by 8 bases, with 13 bases between them. The chain's CDR3 is CSATYLGGYTF. The CDR3 DNA reads as TGCAGTGCCACTTACCTGGGCGGCTACACCTTC.

CDR3 sequence (DNA): TGTGCCAGCAGCGACCGGACAGGGGGCCCCTCAGGAGCTTTCTTT. Its translation: CASSDRTGGPSGAFF. This rearrangement joins TRBV9 to TRBJ1-1; 11 bases align to TRBD1. The V gene's germline CDR1 is SGDLS and CDR2 YYNGEE. CDR3 length equals 15 residues. V gave up 3 bases and J gave up 10 bases; unmatched junction bases: 11.

This clone was detected a few times. The chain carries TRBV7-3 and TRBJ2-2; D perhaps matches TRBD1 (5 bases). Trimming cost V 3 bases and J 6 bases, with 8 bases left between them. Per germline, CDR1 SGHTA and CDR2 FQGTGA. This CDR3 is built from 13 residues. CDR3 residues: CASSLQGSGELFF. The CDR3 coding sequence is TGTGCCAGCAGCTTGCAGGGCTCCGGGGAGCTGTTTTTT.

The rearrangement uses TRBV5-5 and TRBJ2-1, with TRBD1 as a possible D gene (5 bases). Germline loops: CDR1 SGHKS, CDR2 YYEKEE (reference sequence). This CDR3 is built from 15 residues. V lost 1 base and J 8 bases, leaving 16 bases between the germline ends. The CDR3 nucleotides are TGTGCCAGCAGCTTGTACGTGACAGCACTCGATGAGCAGTTCTTC. Residues: CASSLYVTALDEQFF.

This clone was picked up a small number of times. The genes are TRBV11-2 and TRBJ1-5; D remains unclear. The CDR3 has 16 residues. Germline values: CDR1 SGHAT, CDR2 FQNNGV. Between the trimmed V and J ends, which lost 1 base and 4 bases, there was a span of 14 bases. The CDR3 coding sequence is TGTGCCAGCAGCTTAGCCCCAGGTCTACTGAATCAGCCCCAGCATTTT. Protein: CASSLAPGLLNQPQHF.

This rearrangement joins TRBV7-2 to TRBJ1-3; D gene unclear. V was trimmed by 1 base and J by 4 bases, leaving 11 bases between them. The CDR3 spans 15 residues. Germline V lookup: CDR1 SGHTA, CDR2 FQGNSA. The CDR3: CASSLGWAQGNTIYF. CDR3 bases: TGTGCCAGCAGCTTAGGATGGGCCCAGGGAAACACCATATATTTT.

The chain links TRBV28 to TRBJ2-7; tentatively, D is TRBD2 (6 bases). The V end lost 3 bases, the J end lost 8 bases, and 14 bases lay between the germline ends. Looked up from germline, CDR1 is MDHEN and CDR2 is SYDVKM. The CDR3 extends over 13 amino acids. CDR3 DNA: TGTGCCAGCAGTTTTGCGGGAAGCATAAAGCAGTACTTC. Its translation: CASSFAGSIKQYF.

This sequence joins TRBV28 and TRBJ2-2; 7 bases align to TRBD2. The CDR3 covers 17 residues. Germline V CDR1 and CDR2: MDHEN, SYDVKM. The V and J ends lost 1 base and 6 bases, in that order; junction bases with no gene match: 11. The CDR3 coding sequence is TGTGCCAGCAGTTTATTATCAGGGCTAGCGGCGTCCGGGGAGCTGTTTTTT. The encoded protein is CASSLLSGLAASGELFF.

This CDR3 is CASTGGAMNTEAFF. The CDR3 nucleotides are TGTGCCAGCACCGGGGGGGCGATGAACACTGAAGCTTTCTTT. The J gene is TRBJ1-1, the V gene TRBV9; a weak D match, TRBD1 (6 bases). The V and J ends lost 6 bases and 0 bases respectively, with 12 bases between them. The length of the CDR3 is 14 residues. The germline V gene has CDR1 SGDLS and CDR2 YYNGEE.

This clone was picked up one time. The CDR3 DNA sequence: TGTGCCAGCAGCTTGGAACAGGGTGGTGTTGGCTACACCTTC. Its translation is CASSLEQGGVGYTF. This chain joins TRBV7-6 and TRBJ1-2, with D perhaps matching TRBD1 (6 bases). Per germline, CDR1 SGHVS and CDR2 FNYEAQ. This CDR3 is built from 14 residues. Trimming removed 3 bases from V and 7 bases from J, with 15 bases in between.

This clone was counted a few times. J is TRBJ2-2 and V is TRBV7-3, with 9 positions matching TRBD1. V was pared by 0 bases and J by 15 bases, with 5 bases of the junction left unmatched. CDR3 length equals 13 residues. Germline CDR1 SGHTA, CDR2 FQGTGA. The CDR3 sequence: CASSLTGTGSVFF. The CDR3 DNA reads TGTGCCAGCAGCTTAACTGGGACAGGGTCGGTGTTTTTT.

The V and J genes are TRBV6-4 and TRBJ2-1; a weak D match, TRBD2 (6 bases). From germline, CDR1 is MRHNA and CDR2 SNTAGT. Trimming cost V 0 bases and J 7 bases, with 19 bases left between them. The CDR3 covers 17 residues. The CDR3 spells CASSDSYGGFSLNEQFF. In nucleotides, the CDR3 is TGTGCCAGCAGTGACTCCTACGGGGGATTCTCCCTAAATGAGCAGTTCTTC.

The V gene is TRBV6-5, the J gene TRBJ2-3; 9 bases fit TRBD1. V dropped 5 bases and J dropped 4; count of bases not matched to a gene: 7. The CDR3 extends over 15 amino acids. Germline assignment: CDR1 MNHEY and CDR2 SVGAGI. The DNA for the CDR3 is TGTGCCAGCAGTCCACAGGGGGCTCGCGCAGATACGCAGTATTTT. Amino acids: CASSPQGARADTQYF.

J is TRBJ2-3 and V is TRBV4-2, with 9 bases lining up with TRBD2. The V and J ends lost 10 bases and 8 bases, in that order; junction bases with no gene match: 7. This CDR3 has 12 amino acids. Germline assignment: CDR1 LGHNA and CDR2 YNFKEQ. The DNA for the CDR3 is TGTGCCACTCGCGGGGGGGCAGGTACGCAGTATTTT. As protein: CATRGGAGTQYF.

The chain joins TRBV11-2 to TRBJ2-7; D is possibly TRBD2 (6 bases). The CDR3 runs to 16 residues. V was clipped by 3 bases and J by 4 bases, with 19 bases between them. Germline V gene lookup returns CDR1 SGHAT and CDR2 FQNNGV. The CDR3 DNA follows: TGTGCCAGCAGCTTTTCCCGGGGGTCACAAACTTACGAGCAGTACTTC. It specifies CASSFSRGSQTYEQYF.

J is TRBJ2-3 and V is TRBV9; TRBD2 matches 13 bases. V gave up 2 bases and J gave up 5 bases; unmatched junction bases: 8. Per the germline V gene, CDR1 is SGDLS and CDR2 is YYNGEE. This CDR3 spans 17 amino acids. The CDR3 loop reads CASSVDTSGGALDTQYF. CDR3 sequence (DNA): TGTGCCAGCAGCGTGGACACTAGCGGGGGGGCTTTAGATACGCAGTATTTT.

This clone appeared a few times. The chain's CDR3 is CASSQDRTSGKGYNEQFF. DNA of the CDR3: TGTGCCAGCAGCCAAGACCGAACTAGCGGGAAAGGATACAATGAGCAGTTCTTC. The V call is TRBV4-2, the J call TRBJ2-1, with 10 nucleotides matching TRBD2. Germline V gene lookup returns CDR1 LGHNA and CDR2 YNFKEQ. V was pared by 0 bases and J by 4 bases, with 9 bases of the junction left unmatched. The CDR3 length is 18 residues.

The rearrangement links TRBV10-3 to TRBJ2-5, with TRBD1 matching over 8 bases. Germline CDR1 is ENHRY and CDR2 is SYGVKD. With V trimmed by 2 bases and J by 5 bases, 7 bases remained unmatched. There are 15 residues in the CDR3. Here the CDR3 reads CAISEGRGLGETQYF. For the CDR3, the DNA is TGTGCCATCAGTGAGGGCAGGGGGCTGGGGGAGACCCAGTACTTC.

This clone appeared a few times. This chain connects TRBV5-1 to TRBJ1-1; TRBD1 matches 7 bases. This CDR3 region has 14 residues. V dropped 4 bases and J dropped 4; count of bases not matched to a gene: 7. Germline CDR1 is SGHRS and CDR2 is YFSETQ. The CDR3 sequence: CASSRETGSTEAFF. The CDR3 nucleotides read TGCGCCAGCAGCCGAGAGACAGGGTCCACTGAAGCTTTCTTT.

This clone has only a few counts. The V gene is TRBV19, the J gene TRBJ2-1, with 7 bases aligning to TRBD2. V was pared by 3 bases and J by 3 bases, with 5 bases of the junction left unmatched. This CDR3 region has 15 residues. Per germline, CDR1 LNHDA and CDR2 SQIVND (reference sequence). CDR3 nucleotide sequence: TGTGCCAGTAGTATGGAGCTAGCGGTCTACAATGAGCAGTTCTTC. Translation gives CASSMELAVYNEQFF.

This clone came up once. CDR3 bases: TGCGCCAGCAGTCCTATGGGGGGACCCAAATACACCGGGGAGCTGTTTTTT. The encoded protein is CASSPMGGPKYTGELFF. This chain uses TRBV5-1 with TRBJ2-2; TRBD2 might be the D (6 bases). The germline V gene has CDR1 SGHRS and CDR2 YFSETQ. The CDR3 extends over 17 amino acids. Trimming pared 5 bases from V and 3 bases from J, leaving 20 bases between.

This sequence joins TRBV28 and TRBJ2-1; D may be TRBD1 (6 bases). V lost 10 bases and J 5 bases, leaving 24 bases between the germline ends. CDR3 length equals 16 residues. Germline values: CDR1 MDHEN, CDR2 SYDVKM. The CDR3: CATNLWGRWADNEQFF. Here the CDR3 DNA reads TGTGCCACTAACTTATGGGGGCGTTGGGCGGACAATGAGCAGTTCTTC.